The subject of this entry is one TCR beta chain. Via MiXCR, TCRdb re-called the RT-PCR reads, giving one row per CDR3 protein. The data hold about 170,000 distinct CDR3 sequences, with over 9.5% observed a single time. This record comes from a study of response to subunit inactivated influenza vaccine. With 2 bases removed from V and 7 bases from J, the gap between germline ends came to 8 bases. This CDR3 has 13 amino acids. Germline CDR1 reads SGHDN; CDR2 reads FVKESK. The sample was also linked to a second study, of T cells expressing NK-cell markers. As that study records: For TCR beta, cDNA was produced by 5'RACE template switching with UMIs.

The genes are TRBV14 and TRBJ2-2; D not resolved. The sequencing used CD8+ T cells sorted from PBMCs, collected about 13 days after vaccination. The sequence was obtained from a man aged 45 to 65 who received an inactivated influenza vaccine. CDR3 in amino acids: CASSQRIFGELFF. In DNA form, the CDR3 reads TGTGCCAGCAGCCAACGGATCTTCGGGGAGCTGTTTTTT.